Ten or more counts support the clone carrying this T cell receptor beta chain. Its cognate antigen is unknown. Amplification targeted the TCR beta CDR3 regions, with RNA transcripts as the source material. First-round RT-PCR used HTBI primers; second-round multiplex PCR followed. Using its own MiXCR run on the multiplex PCR reads, TCRdb lists one record per CDR3 protein. The sample has around 600,000 distinct CDR3 sequences; about 41% are singletons. Germline-derived CDR1 and CDR2 are LNHDA and SQIVND (reference sequence). This CDR3 contains 14 residues. V gave up 7 bases and J gave up 8 bases, with 15 bases separating them. These data come from a study of Graves' ophthalmopathy and Graves' hyperthyroidism. Study observations and caveats: Blood shared most expanded thyroid clonotypes above 0.001 frequency.

Sample: peripheral blood. This clonotype originated in an adult man with Graves' ophthalmopathy. The chain combines TRBV19 with TRBJ1-6, with D tentatively TRBD1 (5 bases). This chain's CDR3 is CASNGDYEDSPLHF. The CDR3 region has the DNA TGTGCCAGTAACGGGGACTATGAGGATTCACCCCTCCACTTT.